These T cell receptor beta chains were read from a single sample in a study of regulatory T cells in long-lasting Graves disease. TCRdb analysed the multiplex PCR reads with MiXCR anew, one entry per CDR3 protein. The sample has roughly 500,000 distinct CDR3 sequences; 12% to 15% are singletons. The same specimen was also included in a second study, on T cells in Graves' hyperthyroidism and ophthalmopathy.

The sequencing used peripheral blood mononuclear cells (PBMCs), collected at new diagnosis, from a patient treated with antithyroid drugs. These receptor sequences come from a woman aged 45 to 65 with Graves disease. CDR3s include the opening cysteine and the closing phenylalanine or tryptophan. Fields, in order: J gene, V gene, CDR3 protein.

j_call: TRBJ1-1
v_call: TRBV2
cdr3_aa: CASKGPNTEAFF

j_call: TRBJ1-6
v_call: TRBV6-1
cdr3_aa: CASSTRVSPLHF

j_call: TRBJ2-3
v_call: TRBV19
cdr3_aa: CASKPRGLVADTQYF

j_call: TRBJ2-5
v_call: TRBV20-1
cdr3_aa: CSGFGGGKETQYF

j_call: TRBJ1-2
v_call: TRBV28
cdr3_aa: CAIAGTNYGYTF

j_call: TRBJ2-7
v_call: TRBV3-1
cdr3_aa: CASSHAAYEQYF

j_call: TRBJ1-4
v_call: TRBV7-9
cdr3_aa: CASSSDSPTNEKLFF

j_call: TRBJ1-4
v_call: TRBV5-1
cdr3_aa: CASSLERGVEKLFF

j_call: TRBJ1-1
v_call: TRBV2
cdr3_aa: CASSERQGMNTEAFF

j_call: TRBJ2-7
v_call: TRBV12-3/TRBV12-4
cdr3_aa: CASSSSGTDPYEQYF

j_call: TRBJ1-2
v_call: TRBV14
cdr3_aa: CASSFGANYGYTF

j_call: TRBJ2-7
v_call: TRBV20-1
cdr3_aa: CSAFEQSSSYEQYF

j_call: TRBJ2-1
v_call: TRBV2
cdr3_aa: CASSEQEWHEQFF

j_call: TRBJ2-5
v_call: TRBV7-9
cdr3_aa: CASSREEDRETQYF

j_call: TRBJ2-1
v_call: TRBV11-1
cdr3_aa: CASSLQTRTGSSYNEQFF

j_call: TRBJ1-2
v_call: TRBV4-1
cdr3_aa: CASSQGGTNYGYTF

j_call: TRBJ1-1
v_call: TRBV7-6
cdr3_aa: CASSQQAPPNTEAFF

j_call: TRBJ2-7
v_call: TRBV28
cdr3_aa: CASSLWSGSYEQYF

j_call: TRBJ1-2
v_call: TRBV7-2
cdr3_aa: CASSLGVGFYGYTF

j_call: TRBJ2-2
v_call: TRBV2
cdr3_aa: CAKTTATGELFF

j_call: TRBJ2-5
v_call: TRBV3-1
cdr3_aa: CASSQEGGAGVPLF

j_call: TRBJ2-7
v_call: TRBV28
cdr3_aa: CASSYRGRIYEQYF

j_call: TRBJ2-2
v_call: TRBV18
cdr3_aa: CASSQGQRATGELFF

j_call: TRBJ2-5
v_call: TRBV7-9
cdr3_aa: CASSPRGYLRETQYF

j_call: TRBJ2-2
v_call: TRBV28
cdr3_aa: CASSPDPPRTSGLANTGELFF

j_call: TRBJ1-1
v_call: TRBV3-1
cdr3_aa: CASSQEDGGYEAFF

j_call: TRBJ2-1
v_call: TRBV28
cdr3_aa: CASSFDQASRTRDEQFF

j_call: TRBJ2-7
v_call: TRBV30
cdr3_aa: CAWSVGEAYEQYF

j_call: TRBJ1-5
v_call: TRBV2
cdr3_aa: CASRKDRNQPQHF

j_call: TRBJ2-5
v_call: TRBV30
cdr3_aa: CAWSVLEDREYQETQYF

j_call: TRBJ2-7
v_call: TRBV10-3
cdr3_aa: CAISTSNAPSGSEQYF

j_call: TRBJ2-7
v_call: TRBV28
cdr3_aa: CASSPPPGTEGTSGTYEQYF

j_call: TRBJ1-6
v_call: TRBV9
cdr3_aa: CASSGLTGVENNSPLHF

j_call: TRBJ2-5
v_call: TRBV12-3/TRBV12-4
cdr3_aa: CASSFGTDGETQYF

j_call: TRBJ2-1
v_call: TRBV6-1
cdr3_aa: CASSSGTSGRAEQFF

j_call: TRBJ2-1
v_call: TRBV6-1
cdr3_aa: CATILGWIAGGRNEQFF

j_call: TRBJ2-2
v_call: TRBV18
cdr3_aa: CASSPRRDRDGGELFF

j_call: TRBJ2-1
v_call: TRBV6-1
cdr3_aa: CASSRLLGGKGEQFF

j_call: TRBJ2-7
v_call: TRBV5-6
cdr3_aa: CASSYGTAAYEQYF

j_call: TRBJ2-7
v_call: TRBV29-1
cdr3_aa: CSATTSGIYEQYF

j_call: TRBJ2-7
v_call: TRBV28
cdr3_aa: CASRTVGVSWEQYF

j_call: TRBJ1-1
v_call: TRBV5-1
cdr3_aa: CASSLAYNRYTEAFF

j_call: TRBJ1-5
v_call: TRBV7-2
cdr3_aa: CASSPQGYNQPQHF

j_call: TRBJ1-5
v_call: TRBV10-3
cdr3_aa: CAISEGGGSNQPQHF

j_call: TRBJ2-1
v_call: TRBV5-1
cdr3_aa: CASSPGDSEAQFF

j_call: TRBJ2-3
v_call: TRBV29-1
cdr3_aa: CSVDRTSGTDTQYF

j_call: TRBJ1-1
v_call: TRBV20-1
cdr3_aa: CSARDPTGADTEAFF

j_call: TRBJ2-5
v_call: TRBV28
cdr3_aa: CASSSGLAGGPGQETQYF

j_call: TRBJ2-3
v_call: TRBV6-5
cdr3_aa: CASSYLSRTGVGTDTQYF

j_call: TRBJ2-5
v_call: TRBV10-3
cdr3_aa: CAISESGQGKETQYF

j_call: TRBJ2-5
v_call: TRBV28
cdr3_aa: CASSLSAAGRAQYF

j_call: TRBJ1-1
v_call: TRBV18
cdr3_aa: CASSLRGQPTTEAFF

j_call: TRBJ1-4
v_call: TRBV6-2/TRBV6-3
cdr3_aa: CASSATGGLATNEKLFF